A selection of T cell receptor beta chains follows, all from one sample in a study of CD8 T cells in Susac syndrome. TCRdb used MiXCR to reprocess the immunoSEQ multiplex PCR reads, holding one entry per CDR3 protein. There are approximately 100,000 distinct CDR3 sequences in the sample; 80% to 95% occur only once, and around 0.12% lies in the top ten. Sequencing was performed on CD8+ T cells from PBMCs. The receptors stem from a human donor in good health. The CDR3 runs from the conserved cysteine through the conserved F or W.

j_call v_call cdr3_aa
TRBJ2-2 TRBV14 CASSPTRRWPGELFF
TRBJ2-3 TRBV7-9 CASSVPSGSTDTQYF
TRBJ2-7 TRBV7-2 CASSLAGLAGEQYF
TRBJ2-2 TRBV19 CASSIGRQGGTGELFF
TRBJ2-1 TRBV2 CASTHLGRLAGNEQFF
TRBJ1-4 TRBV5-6 CASSLAGKLFF
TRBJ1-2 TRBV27 CASRADYGYTF
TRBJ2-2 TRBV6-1 CASSEAPSAGGNTGELFF
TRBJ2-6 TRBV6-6 CASRLDSSGANVLTF
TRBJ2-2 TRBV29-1 CSVLNPSGELFF
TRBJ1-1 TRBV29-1 CSVVGGRGTNTEAFF
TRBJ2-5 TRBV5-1 CASSLAGTGVQETQYF
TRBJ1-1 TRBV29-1 CSGASGGRLQTEAFF
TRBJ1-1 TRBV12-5 CASGSTGRTEAFF
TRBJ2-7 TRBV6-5 CASSYFSSYEQYF
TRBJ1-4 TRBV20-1 CSAILVQTNEKLFF
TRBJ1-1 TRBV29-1 CSVVWGRGTEAFF
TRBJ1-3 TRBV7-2 CASSLGTGNTIYF
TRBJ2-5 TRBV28 CASSLGGKETQYF
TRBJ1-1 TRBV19 CASSIPQLVAAEAFF
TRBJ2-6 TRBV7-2 CASSFSGDRYYSGANVLTF
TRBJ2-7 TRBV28 CASTPPLGPTLEQYF
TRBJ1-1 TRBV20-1 CSAAGMNTEAFF
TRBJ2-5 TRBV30 CAWSVRVSETQYF
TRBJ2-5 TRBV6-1 CASSRSPGLAGETQYF
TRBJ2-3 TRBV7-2 CASSLALAGSTDTQYF
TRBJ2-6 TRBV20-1 CSARDPRHGTSGANVLTF
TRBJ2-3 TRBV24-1 CATSRDRETDTQYF
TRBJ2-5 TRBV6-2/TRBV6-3 CASTPGHNQETQYF
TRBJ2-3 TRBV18 CASSPPVAGGTDTQYF
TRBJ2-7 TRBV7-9 CASSQVAEQYF
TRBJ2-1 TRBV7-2 CASSLVVSADEQFF
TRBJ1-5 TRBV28 CASSFGPSDRRRSNQPQHF
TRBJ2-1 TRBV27 CASSYRGYYNEQFF
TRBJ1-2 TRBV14 CASSQAGVNYGYTF
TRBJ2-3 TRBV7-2 CASSGTPDTQYF
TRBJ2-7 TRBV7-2 CASSPTRTAYEQYF
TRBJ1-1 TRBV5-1 CASSPRGTGLTNTEAFF
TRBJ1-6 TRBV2 CASSAETRSPLHF
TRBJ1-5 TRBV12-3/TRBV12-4 CASSFGGGSNQPQHF
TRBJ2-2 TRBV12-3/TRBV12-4 CASSPIVYPPYSTGELFF
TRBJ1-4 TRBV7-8 CASSSSGGGNGKLFF
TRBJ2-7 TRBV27 CASSLKAGPVREQYF
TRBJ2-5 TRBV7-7 CASSPRWLADETQYF
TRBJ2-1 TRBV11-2 CASSLLTSSEQFF
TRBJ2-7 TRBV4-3 CASSPRPSGPYEQYF
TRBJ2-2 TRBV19 CASSIFGRNTGELFF
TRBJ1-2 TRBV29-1 CSAWRRTNGYTF
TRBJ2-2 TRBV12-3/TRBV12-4 CASSPQTRGAGELFF
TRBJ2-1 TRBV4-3 CASSQDQITSGPPRSYNEQFF
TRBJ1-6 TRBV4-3 CASSQTGNTNSPLHF
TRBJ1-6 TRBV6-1 CASSRAAGGYNSPLHF
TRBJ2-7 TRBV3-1 CASSQVRTAYEQYF
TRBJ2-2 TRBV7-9 CASSSLVFGGELFF
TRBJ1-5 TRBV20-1 CSVPGENSNQPQHF
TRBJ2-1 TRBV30 CAWSVEDSSYNEQFF
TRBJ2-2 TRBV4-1 CASSPGLAGGHGELFF
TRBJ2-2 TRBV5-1 CASSLSGTGELFF
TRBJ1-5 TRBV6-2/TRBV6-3 CASSSDLGRGSQPQHF